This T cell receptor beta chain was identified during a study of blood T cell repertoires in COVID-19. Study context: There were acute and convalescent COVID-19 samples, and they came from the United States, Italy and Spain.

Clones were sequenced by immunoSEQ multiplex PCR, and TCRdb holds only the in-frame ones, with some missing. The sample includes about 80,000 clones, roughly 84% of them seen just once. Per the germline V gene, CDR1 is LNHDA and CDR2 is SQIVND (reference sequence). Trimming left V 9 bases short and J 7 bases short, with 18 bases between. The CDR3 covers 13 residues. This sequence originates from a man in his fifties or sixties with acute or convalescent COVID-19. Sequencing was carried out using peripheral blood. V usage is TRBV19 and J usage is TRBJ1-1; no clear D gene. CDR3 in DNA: TGTGCCAGCGAGAATTCTGGTACGGGTGAAGCTTTCTTT. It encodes CASENSGTGEAFF.